This T cell receptor (beta chain) is from a study of OX40 agonist ivuxolimab in advanced cancers. About the study: Ivuxolimab doses were 0.01, 0.1, 0.3, 1.5, 3 or 10 mg/kg every 2 weeks.

Assay used: immunoSEQ multiplex PCR; TCRdb lists only in-frame clones, some missing. The sample has 74,000 or so clones; 75% to 90% are singletons. V was clipped by 2 bases and J by 2 bases; unmatched bases: 1. CDR1 and CDR2 (germline): SGHRS, YFSETQ. This CDR3 region has 13 residues. Any history of autoimmune disease or systemic immunosuppression disqualified patients. This receptor was identified in an adult with an advanced solid tumor such as melanoma, head and neck, liver or kidney cancer. The specimen was CD4+ or CD8+ T cells sorted from blood, collected in a trial of the OX40 agonist ivuxolimab. The chain employs TRBV5-1 and TRBJ2-7, with 7 positions matching TRBD1. Written as DNA, the CDR3 is TGCGCCAGCAGCTTTCAGGGGGCCTACGAGCAGTACTTC. This translates into CASSFQGAYEQYF.